The 28 T cell receptor beta chains listed next were all sequenced from one sample in a study of identical twins' blood T cells. From the 5' RACE reads, TCRdb called clonotypes with MiXCR, one entry per CDR3 protein. The data contain 350,000 to 400,000 distinct CDR3 sequences, more than 25% of them singletons. The specimen sequenced was PBMCs. The receptors were sampled from a woman aged 18 to 55 in good health.

The chain employs TRBV18 and TRBJ1-1; D uncertain. Trimming removed 3 bases at V and 1 base at J, with 9 bases between. CDR1 KGHSH and CDR2 LQKENI come from the germline V gene. CDR3 length: 14 amino acids. The CDR3, as DNA: TGTGCCAGCTCACCTGGGCGGCAGAACACTGAAGCTTTCTTT. Amino acids: CASSPGRQNTEAFF.

This chain connects TRBV5-1 to TRBJ1-1; D is unclear. Trimming removed 0 bases at V and 0 bases at J, with 9 bases between. This CDR3 has 15 amino acids. CDR1 is SGHRS and CDR2 is YFSETQ in the germline V gene. Here the CDR3 DNA reads TGCGCCAGCAGCTTGGCGGTGGGTTTGAACACTGAAGCTTTCTTT. Protein product: CASSLAVGLNTEAFF.

This chain joins TRBV29-1 and TRBJ1-5; weak D call: TRBD1 (5 bases). There are 12 residues in the CDR3. Looked up from germline, CDR1 is SQVTM and CDR2 is ANQGSEA. Trimming removed 7 bases at V and 6 bases at J, with 13 bases between. This chain's CDR3 is CSAAWGSQPQHF. The CDR3 nucleotides are TGCAGCGCCGCATGGGGCAGTCAGCCCCAGCATTTT. Filled out from reference TRBV29-1 and TRBJ1-5, the complete variable domain reads SAVISQKPSRDICQRGTSLTIQCQVDSQVTMMFWYRQQPGQSLTLIATANQGSEATYESGFVIDKFPISRPNLTFSTLTVSNMSPEDSSIYLCSAAWGSQPQHFGDGTRLSIL.

The count of this clonotype is one. DNA for the CDR3: TGTGCCAGCAGCGTAGCGGCAGACACAACCACCGGGGAGCTGTTTTTT. Its protein product is CASSVAADTTTGELFF. The rearrangement joins TRBV9 to TRBJ2-2; D call uncertain. V shed 0 bases and J shed 4 bases, with 13 bases lying between them. Germline assignment: CDR1 SGDLS and CDR2 YYNGEE. This CDR3 is built from 16 residues.

In its sample, this clonotype was seen a few times. The V gene is TRBV5-5, the J gene TRBJ1-1, with D unresolved. The V end lost 6 bases, the J end lost 3 bases, and 9 bases lay between the germline ends. Germline-derived CDR1 and CDR2 are SGHKS and YYEKEE (reference sequence). The CDR3 is made up of 12 amino acids. This chain's CDR3 is CASKEGDTEAFF. CDR3 in DNA: TGTGCCAGCAAGGAGGGAGACACTGAAGCTTTCTTT.

The CDR3 sequence is CSVAARDNYGYTF. CDR3 bases: TGCAGCGTTGCGGCCAGAGATAACTATGGCTACACCTTC. The chain combines TRBV29-1 with TRBJ1-2; D not certain. Germline V gene sequence: CDR1 SQVTM, CDR2 ANQGSEA. The CDR3 loop spans 13 amino acids. V was trimmed by 4 bases and J by 1 base, leaving 10 bases between them.

V and J are TRBV5-1 and TRBJ2-2; 7 bases fit TRBD2. After removal of 6 bases from V and 5 bases from J, the junction contained 7 bases not matched to a gene. The CDR3 has 14 residues. Germline V gene sequence: CDR1 SGHRS, CDR2 YFSETQ. CDR3 residues: CASTSTSETGELFF. In nucleotides, the CDR3 is TGCGCCAGCACCTCAACTAGCGAAACCGGGGAGCTGTTTTTT.

The J gene is TRBJ1-3, the V gene TRBV20-1, with TRBD1 identical over 8 bases. This CDR3 is built from 13 residues. CDR1 DFQATT and CDR2 SNEGSKA come from the germline V gene (reference sequence). V gave up 6 bases and J gave up 4 bases; unmatched junction bases: 5. CDR3 protein: CSARQGIGNTIYF. Written as DNA, the CDR3 is TGCAGTGCAAGACAGGGGATCGGAAACACCATATATTTT.

V gene TRBV29-1 combines with J gene TRBJ2-7; D may be TRBD1 (6 bases). The V gene lost 7 bases and the J gene lost 1 base, with 17 bases spanning the gap. Germline loops: CDR1 SQVTM, CDR2 ANQGSEA. The length of the CDR3 is 14 residues. Written as DNA, the CDR3 is TGCAGCGCGTCAGGGGCGCCTCTTTCCTACGAGCAGTACTTC. It codes for CSASGAPLSYEQYF.

The chain joins TRBV29-1 to TRBJ2-3, with D unclear. From germline, CDR1 is SQVTM and CDR2 ANQGSEA. The length of the CDR3 is 11 residues. V lost 7 bases to trimming and J lost 2 bases, with 7 bases between them. CDR3 loop: CSARNTDTQYF. CDR3 coding DNA: TGCAGCGCCAGAAACACAGATACGCAGTATTTT.

This clonotype turned up a few times. The gene calls are TRBV5-1 and TRBJ2-7, with D tentatively TRBD1 (5 bases). The CDR3 has 15 amino acids. V dropped 2 bases and J dropped 4 bases, with 16 bases sitting between them. CDR1 and CDR2 (germline): SGHRS, YFSETQ. CDR3 region: CASSLNIDSSYEQYF. CDR3 in DNA: TGCGCCAGCAGCTTAAACATAGACAGCTCTTACGAGCAGTACTTC.

This clonotype appeared a few times. CDR3 amino acids: CASSRSLSGASYEQYF. The CDR3 DNA reads as TGTGCCAGCAGTAGATCACTAAGCGGGGCTTCCTACGAGCAGTACTTC. The rearrangement joins TRBV6-1 to TRBJ2-7; TRBD2 aligns across 7 bases. The trim removed 5 bases at V and 1 base at J, leaving 11 bases unmatched. This CDR3 spans 16 amino acids. From germline, CDR1 is MNHNS and CDR2 SASEGT.

This rearrangement joins TRBV7-2 to TRBJ1-3, with 8 bases aligning to TRBD1. Germline V gives CDR1 SGHTA, CDR2 FQGNSA. Trimming took 4 bases from V and 2 from J; bases not matched to a gene: 4. The CDR3 consists of 15 residues. In DNA form, the CDR3 reads TGTGCCAGCAGCTATAACAGGGGGACTGGAAACACCATATATTTT. The encoded protein is CASSYNRGTGNTIYF.

This clonotype has just a few counts. The chain has TRBV20-1 and TRBJ1-1; tentative D call: TRBD1 (5 bases). The germline V gene has CDR1 DFQATT and CDR2 SNEGSKA (reference sequence). The CDR3 is 12 amino acids. Trimming shortened V by 5 bases and J by 9 bases, and 16 bases separated the two germline ends. CDR3 protein: CSAVGRQFKAFF. CDR3 nucleotides: TGCAGTGCTGTTGGCCGACAGTTTAAAGCTTTCTTT.

This clonotype was seen a few times. The genes are TRBV12-3 or TRBV12-4 and TRBJ2-1; no clear D. The CDR3 sequence is 12 residues long. The V and J ends lost 3 bases and 10 bases respectively, with 10 bases between them. CDR3 nucleotide sequence: TGTGCCAGCAGTTTGTTGGTAATGGAGCAGTTCTTC. It yields the protein CASSLLVMEQFF.

The V gene is TRBV24-1, the J gene TRBJ2-1; 7 bases align to TRBD2. Germline V gene sequence: CDR1 KGHDR, CDR2 SFDVKD. This CDR3 contains 16 residues. V shed 3 bases and J 3 bases; nucleotides not matched to a gene: 7. CDR3 region: CATSDLAGEYYNEQFF. DNA of the CDR3: TGTGCCACCAGTGATCTCGCGGGAGAGTACTACAATGAGCAGTTCTTC.

This clonotype has just one count. Since a much larger clone is just one base distant, this may be a read error. This rearrangement joins TRBV27 to TRBJ2-1, with D possibly matching TRBD2 (5 bases). The CDR3 sequence is 14 residues long. The germline V gene encodes CDR1 MNHEY and CDR2 SMNVEV (reference sequence). CDR3 sequence: CASSLNSVSNEQLF. The CDR3 DNA follows: TGTGCCAGCAGTTTAAATAGCGTCTCAAATGAGCAGCTCTTC.

The CDR3 DNA sequence: TGTGCCAGCTTGGAAGGAGGGCGCGCGAACACTGAAGCTTTCTTT. Translation: CASLEGGRANTEAFF. The chain couples TRBV13 to TRBJ1-1; no definite D call. The CDR3 extends over 15 amino acids. The germline V gene has CDR1 PRHDT and CDR2 FYEKMQ (reference sequence). V lost 8 bases to trimming and J lost 1 base, with 17 bases between them.

This sequence joins TRBV11-2 and TRBJ1-3, with D perhaps matching TRBD1 (6 bases). Germline V gives CDR1 SGHAT, CDR2 FQNNGV. The CDR3 runs 16 residues. Trimming shortened V by 1 base and J by 2 bases, and 12 bases separated the two germline ends. CDR3 sequence: CASSLVTGAPGNTIYF. Written as DNA, the CDR3 is TGTGCCAGCAGCTTAGTTACGGGGGCGCCTGGAAACACCATATATTTT.

This clonotype has just a few counts. The J gene is TRBJ2-3, the V gene TRBV29-1, with 8 bases lining up with TRBD2. Germline values: CDR1 SQVTM, CDR2 ANQGSEA. V lost 4 bases and J lost 2; bases outside the gene matches: 14. CDR3 size: 17 residues. The CDR3 DNA reads TGCAGCGTTGCCCGAACAGTTAGCGGGGCGGTCACAGATACGCAGTATTTT. Amino acid sequence: CSVARTVSGAVTDTQYF.

This clonotype was observed a few times. In DNA form, the CDR3 reads TGTGCCAGTAGTACGGCCGACAGGGGCTATGGCTACACCTTC. Its translation is CASSTADRGYGYTF. J is TRBJ1-2 and V is TRBV19; TRBD1 matches at 8 bases. Germline V gives CDR1 LNHDA, CDR2 SQIVND (reference sequence). V lost 4 bases to trimming and J lost 4 bases; unmatched junction nucleotides: 5. CDR3 length: 14 amino acids.

The J gene is TRBJ2-7, the V gene TRBV5-6; 7 bases are shared with TRBD1. V gave up 6 bases and J gave up 2 bases; unmatched junction bases: 20. Germline V lookup: CDR1 SGHDT, CDR2 YYEEEE. CDR3 length: 18 residues. CDR3 loop: CASNRETGNHPSTYEQYF. Written as DNA, the CDR3 is TGTGCCAGCAACCGCGAGACAGGGAATCACCCAAGCACCTACGAGCAGTACTTC.

A word on this clonotype: At one end, the junction sequence differs from germline, possibly due to a read error. CDR3 nucleotides: TGCGCCAGCAGCTTGGACCATAGCAATCGGCCCCAGCATTTT. This gives the protein CASSLDHSNRPQHF. This chain connects TRBV5-1 to TRBJ1-5, with D hard to call. Germline V gene lookup returns CDR1 SGHRS and CDR2 YFSETQ. The CDR3 is made up of 14 amino acids.

This rearrangement joins TRBV19 to TRBJ1-1, with D hard to call. There are 15 residues in the CDR3. The germline V and J ends were trimmed by 9 bases and 5 bases, with 22 bases remaining between them. Germline V lookup: CDR1 LNHDA, CDR2 SQIVND (reference sequence). Here the CDR3 DNA reads TGTGCCAGCCAACGGGGAGAGGCAGGCGGAACTGAAGCTTTCTTT. Translating it yields CASQRGEAGGTEAFF.

A word on this clonotype: Sequence at one end of the junction differs from germline and may be a read error. The chain carries TRBV5-1 and TRBJ1-1; no clear D gene. Germline CDR1 and CDR2: SGHRS and YFSETQ. The CDR3 runs to 13 residues. This CDR3 is CASGFQSNTEAFF. As DNA, the CDR3 is TGCGCCAGCGGCTTTCAGAGTAACACTGAAGCTTTCTTT.

For this clonotype: The junction differs from germline at one of its ends, possibly a read error. The V and J genes are TRBV11-2 and TRBJ1-1; no clear D. The CDR3 sequence is 14 residues long. Germline V CDR1 and CDR2: SGHAT, FQNNGV. CDR3 coding DNA: TGTGGCAGCAGCTTAGTATTCGGGAACACTGAAGCTTTCTTT. Residues: CGSSLVFGNTEAFF. The whole variable domain, filled in from reference TRBV11-2 and TRBJ1-1, reads EAGVAQSPRYKIIEKRQSVAFWCNPISGHATLYWYQQILGQGPKLLIQFQNNGVVDDSQLPKDRFSAERLKGVDSTLKIQPAKLEDSAVYLCGSSLVFGNTEAFFGQGTRLTVV.

Comments on this clonotype: A read error is possible here, since a much larger clone lies one base away. This sequence joins TRBV7-2 and TRBJ2-1, with TRBD1 as a possible D gene (6 bases). Germline V gene data show CDR1 as SGHTA and CDR2 as FQGNSA. The CDR3 covers 13 residues. CDR3 in amino acids: CASSPGTYNDQFF. The CDR3 DNA is TGTGCCAGCAGCCCTGGGACATACAATGATCAGTTCTTC.

This clonotype was detected once. A much larger clone lies a single base off, so this may be a read error. The chain is built from TRBV10-3 and TRBJ2-1; possible D gene TRBD2, 5 bases. Germline loops: CDR1 ENHRY, CDR2 SYGVKD. This CDR3 is 14 amino acids long. The CDR3 loop is CAIREYAPGDEQFF. For the CDR3, the DNA is TGTGCCATCCGTGAGTACGCCCCCGGGGATGAGCAGTTCTTC.